The 20 T cell receptor beta chains below were found in one sample sequenced in a study of blood T cell repertoires in COVID-19. Produced via immunoSEQ multiplex PCR; TCRdb's table is partial and in-frame only. The sample includes over 200,000 clones, approximately 80% of them seen just once. The sequenced material came from PBMCs or T cells enriched from blood (not recorded which). The source is a man in his sixties who had recovered from COVID-19.

J is TRBJ2-5 and V is TRBV7-6; the match to TRBD2 covers 7 bases. CDR1 SGHVS and CDR2 FNYEAQ come from the germline V gene. CDR3 length equals 18 residues. The J segment lost 1 base and the V segment lost 5 bases, leaving 16 bases of the junction unmatched. The CDR3 DNA is TGTGCCAGCAGCACTCCAGAGGGACTAACTTTTAGCCAAGAGACCCAGTACTTC. As protein: CASSTPEGLTFSQETQYF.

In the case of this clone: At one of its ends the junction is not consistent with the germline gene, which may arise from a read error. This chain joins TRBV19 and TRBJ1-4; 9 positions agree with TRBD1. The CDR3 is 14 amino acids. Germline V gene sequence: CDR1 LNHDA, CDR2 SQIVND (reference sequence). The CDR3 sequence is CASSMTGTGSASLF. The CDR3 nucleotides read TGTGCCAGTAGTATGACCGGGACAGGGTCAGCGAGCCTTTTT.

V and J are TRBV10-2 and TRBJ1-1; D gene unclear. V was pared by 4 bases and J by 0 bases, with 6 bases between. The CDR3 consists of 13 residues. From germline, CDR1 is WSHSY and CDR2 SAAADI. CDR3 protein: CASSGRVNTEAFF. In nucleotides, the CDR3 is TGCGCCAGCAGTGGTCGTGTGAACACTGAAGCTTTCTTT.

The chain is built from TRBV10-3 and TRBJ2-2, with TRBD1 matching 8 bases. The length of the CDR3 is 16 residues. Germline V gene sequence: CDR1 ENHRY, CDR2 SYGVKD. Germline trimming cut 6 bases from V and 0 bases from J; bases unmatched to any gene: 6. In DNA, the CDR3 is TGTGCCATCAGCCCGAGACAGGGGTCGAACACCGGGGAGCTGTTTTTT. This sequence encodes CAISPRQGSNTGELFF.

This chain connects TRBV6-2 or TRBV6-3 to TRBJ2-3, with TRBD1 matching 8 bases. This CDR3 spans 17 amino acids. CDR1 and CDR2 (germline): MNHEY, SVGEGT. Trimming removed 4 bases from V and 4 bases from J; junction bases left unmatched: 13. The CDR3 sequence: CASSSQKIQGVADTQYF. The CDR3 nucleotides are TGTGCCAGCAGTTCCCAGAAAATACAGGGGGTCGCAGATACGCAGTATTTT.

The rearrangement uses TRBV7-9 and TRBJ2-2; the match to TRBD1 covers 7 bases. This CDR3 contains 15 residues. Germline V gives CDR1 SEHNR, CDR2 FQNEAQ (reference sequence). The V and J ends lost 2 bases and 1 base, in that order; junction bases with no gene match: 1. CDR3 loop: CASSLRQGNTGELFF. As DNA, the CDR3 is TGTGCCAGCAGCTTAAGACAGGGGAACACCGGGGAGCTGTTTTTT.

The chain employs TRBV4-3 and TRBJ1-1; TRBD1 matches at 9 bases. The germline CDR1 and CDR2 sequences are LGHNA and YSLEER. This CDR3 has 15 residues. V lost 1 base to trimming and J lost 10 bases; unmatched junction nucleotides: 10. The DNA of the CDR3 is TGCGCCAGCAGCCAAGGGACAGGGGACTCCACGGGAGCTTTCTTT. Translating gives CASSQGTGDSTGAFF.

The chain employs TRBV19 and TRBJ1-2, with TRBD1 identical over 7 bases. CDR1 is LNHDA and CDR2 is SQIVND in the germline V gene (reference sequence). CDR3 length: 15 residues. Trimming at V came to 5 bases and at J to 0 bases, leaving 6 bases not matched to a gene. Here the CDR3 reads CASSVDRLANYGYTF. DNA for the CDR3: TGTGCCAGTAGTGTGGACAGGCTAGCTAACTATGGCTACACCTTC.

The gene calls are TRBV6-5 and TRBJ1-4; a weak D match, TRBD1 (5 bases). The CDR3 extends over 16 amino acids. Trimming took 0 bases from V and 0 from J, leaving 8 bases between them. Germline V gene lookup returns CDR1 MNHEY and CDR2 SVGAGI. Here the CDR3 DNA reads TGTGCCAGCAGTTACTCTGGGGGGTCAACTAATGAAAAACTGTTTTTT. Protein: CASSYSGGSTNEKLFF.

DNA for the CDR3: TGTGCCAGCAGGGGACACATTAATTCACCCCTCCACTTT. This codes for CASRGHINSPLHF. The V gene is TRBV12-3 or TRBV12-4, the J gene TRBJ1-6, with D possibly matching TRBD1 (6 bases). V shed 6 bases and J shed 6 bases, with 9 bases lying between them. The CDR3 runs 13 residues.

Concerning this clone: The identical CDR3 is also encoded by other nucleotide sequences in the sample. CDR3 nucleotide sequence: TGCAGTGCTAGACGGGGTGGCGAGCAGTACTTC. Its protein product is CSARRGGEQYF. The chain is built from TRBV20-1 and TRBJ2-7, with a weak D call TRBD2 (5 bases). The CDR3 totals 11 residues. Germline loops: CDR1 DFQATT, CDR2 SNEGSKA (reference sequence). The ends were cut back, 2 bases at V and 6 bases at J, with 8 bases in the middle.

The genes are TRBV6-6 and TRBJ1-2, with unresolved D. CDR1 and CDR2 from the germline V gene are MNHNY and SVGAGI (reference sequence). The CDR3 extends over 13 amino acids. V was shortened by 3 bases and J by 2 bases, with 7 bases between the two germline ends. The CDR3: CASSYGENYGYTF. As DNA, the CDR3 is TGTGCCAGCAGTTATGGAGAAAACTATGGCTACACCTTC.

The chain carries TRBV5-6 and TRBJ2-5; weak D call: TRBD2 (5 bases). This CDR3 comprises 14 residues. CDR1 is SGHDT, CDR2 YYEEEE, per germline. Trimming cost V 0 bases and J 7 bases, with 13 bases left between them. The CDR3 reads CASSLGRPVGTQYF. In nucleotides, the CDR3 is TGTGCCAGCAGCTTGGGGAGGCCGGTTGGGACCCAGTACTTC.

This rearrangement joins TRBV5-4 to TRBJ2-3, with D tentatively TRBD2 (6 bases). Germline V gene lookup returns CDR1 SGHNT and CDR2 YYREEE (reference sequence). This CDR3 contains 15 residues. Between the trimmed V and J ends, which lost 4 bases and 0 bases, there was a span of 12 bases. The CDR3, as DNA: TGTGCCAGCAGCCGGGGGACGGCTAGCACAGATACGCAGTATTTT. This codes for CASSRGTASTDTQYF. Full variable domain (remainder filled in from reference TRBV5-4 and TRBJ2-3): ETGVTQSPTHLIKTRGQQVTLRCSSQSGHNTVSWYQQALGQGPQFIFQYYREEENGRGNFPPRFSGLQFPNYSSELNVNALELDDSALYLCASSRGTASTDTQYFGPGTRLTVL.

This clone was picked up one time. The chain couples TRBV5-4 to TRBJ2-2, with 9 positions matching TRBD1. V was pared by 2 bases and J by 7 bases, with 9 bases of the junction left unmatched. The CDR3 length is 16 residues. The germline V gene has CDR1 SGHNT and CDR2 YYREEE (reference sequence). This chain's CDR3 is CASSFNRGRVIGELFF. The CDR3 nucleotides are TGTGCCAGCAGCTTTAACAGGGGGCGAGTGATCGGGGAGCTGTTTTTT.

This clone has more than one count but fewer than ten. V is TRBV12-5 and J is TRBJ1-3; 9 bases agree with TRBD1. With V trimmed by 4 bases and J by 1 base, 8 bases remained unmatched. The CDR3 is made up of 17 amino acids. Germline CDR1 reads LGHNT; CDR2 reads FRNRAP. CDR3 sequence (DNA): TGTGCTAGTGGTTCCGGACAGGGGAAGGTTTCTGGAAACACCATATATTTT. This translates into CASGSGQGKVSGNTIYF.

V usage is TRBV3-1 (or the pseudogene TRBV3-2) and J usage is TRBJ1-1; unclear D gene. The V and J ends lost 1 base and 6 bases respectively, with 12 bases between them. In germline, CDR1 is LGHDT, CDR2 YNNKEL (reference sequence). CDR3 length: 14 residues. This CDR3 is CASSQADRGAEAFF. CDR3 bases: TGTGCCAGCAGCCAAGCCGACCGAGGCGCTGAAGCTTTCTTT.

The V gene is TRBV3-1 (or the pseudogene TRBV3-2), the J gene TRBJ2-5; no reliable D call. CDR3 length: 13 amino acids. CDR1 is LGHDT, CDR2 YNNKEL, per germline (reference sequence). V was trimmed by 1 base and J by 9 bases, leaving 12 bases between them. This CDR3 is CASSQVSRGAQYF. CDR3 sequence (DNA): TGTGCCAGCAGCCAAGTCTCACGTGGAGCCCAGTACTTC.

V and J are TRBV18 and TRBJ1-2; 11 bases match TRBD1. From germline, CDR1 is KGHSH and CDR2 LQKENI. Trimming removed 0 bases from V and 3 bases from J; junction bases left unmatched: 3. The CDR3 contains 16 residues. CDR3 protein: CASSPPWTGGHYGYTF. The CDR3 nucleotides are TGTGCCAGCTCACCACCGTGGACAGGGGGCCACTATGGCTACACCTTC.

The chain uses TRBV2 and TRBJ1-1; tentative D call: TRBD1 (5 bases). V shed 0 bases and J shed 5 bases, with 22 bases lying between them. The length of the CDR3 is 18 residues. CDR1 is SNHLY and CDR2 is FYNNEI in the germline V gene. The CDR3 DNA follows: TGTGCCAGCAGTGAAGCGACACAACATTTCGGGGGTAGTACTGAAGCTTTCTTT. Translation gives CASSEATQHFGGSTEAFF.